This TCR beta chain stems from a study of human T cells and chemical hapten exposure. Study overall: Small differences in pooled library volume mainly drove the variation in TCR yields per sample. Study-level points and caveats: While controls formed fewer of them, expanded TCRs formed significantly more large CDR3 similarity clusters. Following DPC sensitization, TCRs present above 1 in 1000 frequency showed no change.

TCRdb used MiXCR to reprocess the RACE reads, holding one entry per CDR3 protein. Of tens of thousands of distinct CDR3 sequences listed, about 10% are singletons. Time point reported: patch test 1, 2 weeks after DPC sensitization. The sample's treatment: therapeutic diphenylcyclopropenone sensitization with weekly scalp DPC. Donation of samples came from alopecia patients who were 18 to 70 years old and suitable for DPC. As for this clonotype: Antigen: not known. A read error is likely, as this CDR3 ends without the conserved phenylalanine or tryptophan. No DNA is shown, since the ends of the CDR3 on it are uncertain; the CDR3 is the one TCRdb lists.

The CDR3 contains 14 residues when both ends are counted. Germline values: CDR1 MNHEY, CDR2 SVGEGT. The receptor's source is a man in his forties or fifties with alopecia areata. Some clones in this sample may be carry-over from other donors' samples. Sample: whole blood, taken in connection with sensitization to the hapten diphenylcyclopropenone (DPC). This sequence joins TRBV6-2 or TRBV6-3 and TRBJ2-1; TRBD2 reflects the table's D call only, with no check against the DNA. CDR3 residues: CASSYSGTSGRPRL.